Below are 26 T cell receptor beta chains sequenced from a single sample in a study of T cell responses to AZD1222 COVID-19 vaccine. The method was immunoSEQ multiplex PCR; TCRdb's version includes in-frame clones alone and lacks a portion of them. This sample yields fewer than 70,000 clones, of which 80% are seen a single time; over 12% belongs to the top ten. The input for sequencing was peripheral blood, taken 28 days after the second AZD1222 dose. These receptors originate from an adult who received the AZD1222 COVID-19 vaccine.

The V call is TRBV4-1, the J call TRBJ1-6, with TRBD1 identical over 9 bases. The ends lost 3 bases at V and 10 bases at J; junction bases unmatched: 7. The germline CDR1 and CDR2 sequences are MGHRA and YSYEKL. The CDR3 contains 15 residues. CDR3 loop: CASSHESTGGSPLHF. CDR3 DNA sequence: TGCGCCAGCAGCCACGAGAGTACAGGGGGCTCACCCCTCCACTTT.

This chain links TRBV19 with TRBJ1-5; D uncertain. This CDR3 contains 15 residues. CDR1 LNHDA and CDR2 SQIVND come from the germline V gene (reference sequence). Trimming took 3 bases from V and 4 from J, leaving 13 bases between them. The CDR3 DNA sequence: TGTGCCAGTAGTATGGGTATGGGCGGAAATCAGCCCCAGCATTTT. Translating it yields CASSMGMGGNQPQHF.

The CDR3 sequence is CASRQEGVATNQPQHF. CDR3 coding DNA: TGTGCCAGCAGGCAGGAGGGGGTGGCGACGAATCAGCCCCAGCATTTT. This chain links TRBV7-8 with TRBJ1-5, with D possibly being TRBD1 (6 bases). The CDR3 length is 16 residues. From germline, CDR1 is SGHVS and CDR2 FQNEAQ. V lost 6 bases to trimming and J lost 4 bases, with 19 bases between them. Complete variable domain (other parts from reference TRBV7-8 and TRBJ1-5): GAGVSQSPRYKVAKRGQDVALRCDPISGHVSLFWYQQALGQGPEFLTYFQNEAQLDKSGLPSDRFFAERPEGSVSTLKIQRTQQEDSAVYLCASRQEGVATNQPQHFGDGTRLSIL.

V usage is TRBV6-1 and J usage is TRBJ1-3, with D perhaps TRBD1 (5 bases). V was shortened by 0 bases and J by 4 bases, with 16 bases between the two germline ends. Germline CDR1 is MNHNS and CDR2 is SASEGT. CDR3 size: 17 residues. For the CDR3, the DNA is TGTGCCAGCAGTGAAGCTTGGGGGTCGGGTTTGGGAAACACCATATATTTT. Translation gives CASSEAWGSGLGNTIYF.

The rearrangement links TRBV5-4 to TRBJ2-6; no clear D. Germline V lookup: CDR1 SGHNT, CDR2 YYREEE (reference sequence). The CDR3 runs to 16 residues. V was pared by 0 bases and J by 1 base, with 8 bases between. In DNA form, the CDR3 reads TGTGCCAGCAGCTTGGATGTGAATTCTGGGGCCAACGTCCTGACTTTC. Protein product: CASSLDVNSGANVLTF.

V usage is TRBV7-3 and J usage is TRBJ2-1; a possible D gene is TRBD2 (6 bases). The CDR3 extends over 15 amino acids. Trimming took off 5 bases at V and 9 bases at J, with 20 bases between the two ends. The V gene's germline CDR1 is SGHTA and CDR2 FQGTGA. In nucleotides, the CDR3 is TGTGCCAGCAGCCCTGGAGGGGCCCGACGTATTGAGCAGTTCTTC. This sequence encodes CASSPGGARRIEQFF.

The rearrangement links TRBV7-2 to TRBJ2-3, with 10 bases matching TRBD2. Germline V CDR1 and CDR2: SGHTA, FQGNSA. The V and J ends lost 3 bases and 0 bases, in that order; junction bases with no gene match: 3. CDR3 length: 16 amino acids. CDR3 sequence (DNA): TGTGCCAGCAGCTTTCTAGCGGGGGCTAGCACAGATACGCAGTATTTT. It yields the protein CASSFLAGASTDTQYF.

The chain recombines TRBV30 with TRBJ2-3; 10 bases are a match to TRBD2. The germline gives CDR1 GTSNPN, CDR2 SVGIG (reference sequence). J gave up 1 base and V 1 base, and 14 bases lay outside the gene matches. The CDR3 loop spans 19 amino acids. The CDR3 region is CAWSGGLAGARRGTDTQYF. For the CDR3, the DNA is TGTGCCTGGAGTGGGGGTCTAGCGGGGGCGAGAAGGGGCACAGATACGCAGTATTTT.

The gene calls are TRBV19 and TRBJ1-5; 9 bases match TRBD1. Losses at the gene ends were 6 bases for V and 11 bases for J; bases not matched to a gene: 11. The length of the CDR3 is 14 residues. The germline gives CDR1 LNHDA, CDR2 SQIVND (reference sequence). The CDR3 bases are TGTGCCAGTAGGGACGGACAGGGGAGATTGACCCAGCATTTT. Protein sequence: CASRDGQGRLTQHF.

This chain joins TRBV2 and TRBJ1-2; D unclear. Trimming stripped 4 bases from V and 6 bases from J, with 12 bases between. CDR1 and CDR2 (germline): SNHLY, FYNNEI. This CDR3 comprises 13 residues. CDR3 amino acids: CASSGWVRDGYTF. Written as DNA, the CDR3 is TGTGCCAGCAGTGGTTGGGTAAGGGATGGCTACACCTTC.

The CDR3 sequence is CASGFTGGEQFF. As DNA, the CDR3 is TGTGCTAGTGGTTTCACGGGGGGTGAGCAGTTCTTC. J is TRBJ2-1 and V is TRBV12-5, with 7 bases lining up with TRBD2. V was clipped by 3 bases and J by 9 bases; unmatched bases: 2. This CDR3 spans 12 amino acids. Germline assignment: CDR1 LGHNT and CDR2 FRNRAP. Using reference TRBV12-5 and TRBJ2-1 for the parts outside the CDR3, the full variable domain is DARVTQTPRHKVTEMGQEVTMRCQPILGHNTVFWYRQTMMQGLELLAYFRNRAPLDDSGMPKDRFSAEMPDATLATLKIQPSEPRDSAVYFCASGFTGGEQFFGPGTRLTVL.

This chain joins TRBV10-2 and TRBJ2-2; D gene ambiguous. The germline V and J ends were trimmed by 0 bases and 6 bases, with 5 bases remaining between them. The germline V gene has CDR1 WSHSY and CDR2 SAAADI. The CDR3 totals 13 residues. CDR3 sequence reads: CASSESRPGELFF. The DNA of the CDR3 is TGCGCCAGCAGTGAGTCGCGTCCCGGGGAGCTGTTTTTT.

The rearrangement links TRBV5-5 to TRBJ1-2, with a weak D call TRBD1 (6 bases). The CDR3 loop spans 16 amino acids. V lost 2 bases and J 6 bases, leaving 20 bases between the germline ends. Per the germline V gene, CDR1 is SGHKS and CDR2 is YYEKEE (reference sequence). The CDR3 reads CASSFFGPNRVDGYTF. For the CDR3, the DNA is TGTGCCAGCAGCTTCTTCGGCCCTAACAGGGTGGATGGCTACACCTTC.

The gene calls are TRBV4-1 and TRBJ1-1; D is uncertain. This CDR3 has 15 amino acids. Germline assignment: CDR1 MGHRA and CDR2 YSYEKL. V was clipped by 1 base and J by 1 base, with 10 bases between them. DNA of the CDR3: TGCGCCAGCAGCCAAGTCGAGACAAAGAACACTGAAGCTTTCTTT. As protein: CASSQVETKNTEAFF.

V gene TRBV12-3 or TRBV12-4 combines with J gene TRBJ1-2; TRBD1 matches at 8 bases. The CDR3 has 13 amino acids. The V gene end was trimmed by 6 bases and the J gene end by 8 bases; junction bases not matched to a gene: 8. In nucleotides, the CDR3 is TGTGCCAGCAGAGCCGGGACAGGAGAGGGCTACACCTTC. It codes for CASRAGTGEGYTF.

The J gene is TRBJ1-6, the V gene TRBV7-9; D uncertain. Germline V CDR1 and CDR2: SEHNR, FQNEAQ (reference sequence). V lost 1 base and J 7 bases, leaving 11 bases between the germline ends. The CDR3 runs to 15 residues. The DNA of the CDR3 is TGTGCCAGCAGCTTAGGTGCAGGATACAATTCACCCCTCCACTTT. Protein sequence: CASSLGAGYNSPLHF.

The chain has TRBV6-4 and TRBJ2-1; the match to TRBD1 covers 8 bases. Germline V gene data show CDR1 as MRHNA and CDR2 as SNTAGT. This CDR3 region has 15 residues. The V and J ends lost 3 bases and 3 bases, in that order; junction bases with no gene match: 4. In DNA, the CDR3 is TGTGCCAGCAGTGATAGACAGGGGCTCTACAATGAGCAGTTCTTC. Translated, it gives CASSDRQGLYNEQFF.

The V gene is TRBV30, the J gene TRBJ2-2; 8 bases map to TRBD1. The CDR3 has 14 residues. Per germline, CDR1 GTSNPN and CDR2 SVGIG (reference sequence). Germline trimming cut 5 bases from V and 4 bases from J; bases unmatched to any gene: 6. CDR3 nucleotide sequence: TGTGCCTGGTCGACAGGGGCGGCCACCGGGGAGCTGTTTTTT. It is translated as CAWSTGAATGELFF.

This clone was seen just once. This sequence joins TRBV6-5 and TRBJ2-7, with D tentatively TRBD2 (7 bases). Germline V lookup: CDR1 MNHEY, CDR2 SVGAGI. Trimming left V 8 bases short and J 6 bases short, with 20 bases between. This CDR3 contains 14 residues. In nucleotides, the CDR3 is TGTGCCAGCGTAGGTCGGGGGGCGCGGGGCGAGCAGTACTTC. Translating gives CASVGRGARGEQYF.

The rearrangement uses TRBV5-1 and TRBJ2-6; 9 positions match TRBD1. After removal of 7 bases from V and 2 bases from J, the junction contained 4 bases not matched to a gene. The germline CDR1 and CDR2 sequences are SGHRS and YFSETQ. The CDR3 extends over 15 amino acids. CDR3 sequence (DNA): TGCGCCAGCCGGGACAGGGATACTGGGGCCAACGTCCTGACTTTC. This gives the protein CASRDRDTGANVLTF.

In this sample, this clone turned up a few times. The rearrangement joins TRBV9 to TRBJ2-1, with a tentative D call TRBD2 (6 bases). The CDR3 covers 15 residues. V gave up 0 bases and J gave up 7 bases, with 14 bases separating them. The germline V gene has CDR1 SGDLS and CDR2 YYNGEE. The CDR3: CASSVEWGRGNEQFF. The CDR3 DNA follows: TGTGCCAGCAGCGTAGAGTGGGGCCGGGGGAATGAGCAGTTCTTC.

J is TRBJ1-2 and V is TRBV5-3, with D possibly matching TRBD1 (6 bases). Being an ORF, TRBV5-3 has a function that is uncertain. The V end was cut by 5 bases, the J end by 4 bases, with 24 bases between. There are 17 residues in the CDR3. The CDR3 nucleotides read TGTGCCAGAAGGGCCCGGACAGACACTGAAGGTAGCTATGGCTACACCTTC. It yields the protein CARRARTDTEGSYGYTF.

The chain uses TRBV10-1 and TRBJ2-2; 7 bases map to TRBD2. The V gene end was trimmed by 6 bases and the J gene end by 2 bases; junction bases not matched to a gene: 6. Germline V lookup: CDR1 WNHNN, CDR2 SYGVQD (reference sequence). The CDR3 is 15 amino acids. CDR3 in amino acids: CASSSTSSNTGELFF. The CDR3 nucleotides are TGCGCCAGCAGCTCGACTAGCTCAAACACCGGGGAGCTGTTTTTT.

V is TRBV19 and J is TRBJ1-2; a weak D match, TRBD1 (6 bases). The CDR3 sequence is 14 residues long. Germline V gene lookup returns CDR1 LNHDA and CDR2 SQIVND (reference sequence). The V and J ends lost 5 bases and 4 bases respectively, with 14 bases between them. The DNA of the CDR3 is TGTGCCAGTAGTCCGCGGACAGACTCCTATGGCTACACCTTC. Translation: CASSPRTDSYGYTF.

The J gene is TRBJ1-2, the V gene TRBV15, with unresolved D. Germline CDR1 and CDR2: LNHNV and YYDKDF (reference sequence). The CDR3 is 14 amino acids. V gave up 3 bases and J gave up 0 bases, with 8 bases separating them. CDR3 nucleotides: TGTGCCACCAGCAGGAGGGAGCCTAACTATGGCTACACCTTC. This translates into CATSRREPNYGYTF.

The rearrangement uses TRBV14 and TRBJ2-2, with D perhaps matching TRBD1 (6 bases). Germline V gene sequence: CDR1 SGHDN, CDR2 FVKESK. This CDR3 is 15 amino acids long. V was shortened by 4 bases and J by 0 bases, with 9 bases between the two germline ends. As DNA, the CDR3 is TGTGCCAGCAGCCTGAGGACAGCGAACACCGGGGAGCTGTTTTTT. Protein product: CASSLRTANTGELFF.